This passage covers 15 T cell receptor beta chains from one sample sequenced in a study of blood T cell repertoires in COVID-19. TCRdb's copy holds only in-frame clones and misses some; the assay was immunoSEQ multiplex PCR. The table has roughly 200,000 clones, 80% to 90% seen once. The sample comprised PBMCs or T cells enriched from blood (not recorded which). These receptors came from a woman under 40 who had been exposed to COVID-19.

The chain couples TRBV4-1 to TRBJ2-3, with 7 bases that match TRBD1. There are 12 residues in the CDR3. Trimming removed 0 bases from V and 9 bases from J; junction bases left unmatched: 0. CDR1 and CDR2 (germline): MGHRA, YSYEKL. This chain's CDR3 is CASSQDRGTQYF. For the CDR3, the DNA is TGCGCCAGCAGCCAAGACAGGGGGACGCAGTATTTT.

The rearrangement links TRBV5-1 to TRBJ1-1; D ambiguous. Trimming took off 0 bases at V and 1 base at J, with 28 bases between the two ends. The CDR3 extends over 21 amino acids. Per the germline V gene, CDR1 is SGHRS and CDR2 is YFSETQ. The CDR3 here is CASSLDSISLSTPRENTEAFF. For the CDR3, the DNA is TGCGCCAGCAGCTTGGACTCTATATCGTTATCGACTCCCCGAGAGAACACTGAAGCTTTCTTT. Using reference TRBV5-1 and TRBJ1-1 for the parts outside the CDR3, the full variable domain is KAGVTQTPRYLIKTRGQQVTLSCSPISGHRSVSWYQQTPGQGLQFLFEYFSETQRNKGNFPGRFSGRQFSNSRSEMNVSTLELGDSALYLCASSLDSISLSTPRENTEAFFGQGTRLTVV.

The chain links TRBV5-1 to TRBJ1-6, with 7 bases lining up with TRBD1. Per the germline V gene, CDR1 is SGHRS and CDR2 is YFSETQ. Losses at the gene ends were 5 bases for V and 5 bases for J; bases not matched to a gene: 10. This CDR3 region has 16 residues. Here the CDR3 reads CASRGGQAENNSPLHF. The CDR3 bases are TGCGCCAGCAGGGGAGGACAGGCTGAAAATAATTCACCCCTCCACTTT.

The chain has TRBV15 and TRBJ2-4; TRBD2 matches at 12 bases. V dropped 5 bases and J dropped 2; count of bases not matched to a gene: 10. The length of the CDR3 is 18 residues. Germline V lookup: CDR1 LNHNV, CDR2 YYDKDF (reference sequence). The CDR3 nucleotides read TGTGCCACCAGCCCACTAGCGGGGGGCAAAGGGACCAAAAACATTCAGTACTTC. Its protein product is CATSPLAGGKGTKNIQYF.

The CDR3 region is CASSRDRNAVYGYTF. The CDR3 DNA is TGTGCCAGTAGTAGGGACAGGAACGCGGTCTATGGCTACACCTTC. This chain joins TRBV19 and TRBJ1-2; 8 nucleotides agree with TRBD1. Germline V gene data show CDR1 as LNHDA and CDR2 as SQIVND (reference sequence). The CDR3 contains 15 residues. Trimming at V came to 4 bases and at J to 4 bases, leaving 8 bases not matched to a gene.

The chain's CDR3 is CASSPEVGTGGYEQYF. The CDR3 bases are TGCGCCAGCAGCCCCGAAGTAGGGACAGGGGGGTACGAGCAGTACTTC. V usage is TRBV5-1 and J usage is TRBJ2-7, with 11 bases lining up with TRBD1. Germline V gives CDR1 SGHRS, CDR2 YFSETQ. This CDR3 is 16 amino acids long. V trimming: 4 bases; J trimming: 4 bases; junction bases outside the gene matches: 10.

The V call is TRBV7-8, the J call TRBJ2-1; 8 positions match TRBD2. The ends lost 1 base at V and 0 bases at J; junction bases unmatched: 8. The CDR3 spans 18 residues. The germline CDR1 and CDR2 sequences are SGHVS and FQNEAQ. The CDR3 DNA follows: TGTGCCAGCAGCTTAGGAAAGACGGGGGGGCTCTCCTACAATGAGCAGTTCTTC. This gives the protein CASSLGKTGGLSYNEQFF.

The chain combines TRBV10-3 with TRBJ1-3; 7 bases match TRBD1. Germline CDR1 is ENHRY and CDR2 is SYGVKD. The CDR3 spans 14 residues. V lost 6 bases and J lost 2; bases outside the gene matches: 4. The CDR3 DNA reads TGTGCCATCAGGACCACAGGGGCTGGAAACACCATATATTTT. Translation: CAIRTTGAGNTIYF.

The sample holds one count of this clone. The chain carries TRBV18 and TRBJ2-7, with D possibly matching TRBD2 (6 bases). The CDR3 runs 12 residues. Germline V CDR1 and CDR2: KGHSH, LQKENI. The V end was cut by 6 bases, the J end by 7 bases, with 13 bases between. The CDR3: CASSTGVGEQYF. The CDR3 DNA reads TGTGCCAGCTCCACGGGGGTGGGAGAGCAGTACTTC.

The chain links TRBV5-6 to TRBJ1-2; TRBD1 is a possible D gene (5 bases). This CDR3 is built from 13 residues. V was shortened by 0 bases and J by 7 bases, with 10 bases between the two germline ends. Germline V gene data show CDR1 as SGHDT and CDR2 as YYEEEE. In DNA form, the CDR3 reads TGTGCCAGCAGCTTGGTTGGGGCGCCTGGCTACACCTTC. Protein: CASSLVGAPGYTF.

J is TRBJ2-1 and V is TRBV11-2; 9 bases fit TRBD1. The V segment lost 3 bases and the J segment 3 bases; nucleotides outside the gene matches: 3. Germline CDR1 reads SGHAT; CDR2 reads FQNNGV. The CDR3 covers 15 residues. As DNA, the CDR3 is TGTGCCAGCAGCTTGGACAGGGGCAACTACAATGAGCAGTTCTTC. The encoded protein is CASSLDRGNYNEQFF.

This chain links TRBV24-1 with TRBJ2-1; a weak D match, TRBD1 (5 bases). The germline V and J ends were trimmed by 1 base and 8 bases, with 17 bases remaining between them. The germline gives CDR1 KGHDR, CDR2 SFDVKD. The CDR3 extends over 16 amino acids. The CDR3 nucleotides read TGTGCCACCAGTGATTTTGCTGGGTTGGACATCGATGAGCAGTTCTTC. This translates into CATSDFAGLDIDEQFF.

The count of this clone is one. The V call is TRBV3-1 (or the pseudogene TRBV3-2), the J call TRBJ1-5; D unresolved. This CDR3 is 14 amino acids long. V was shortened by 0 bases and J by 4 bases, with 7 bases between the two germline ends. Germline V lookup: CDR1 LGHDT, CDR2 YNNKEL (reference sequence). The CDR3 DNA follows: TGTGCCAGCAGCCAAGATTATCCTAATCAGCCCCAGCATTTT. Its translation: CASSQDYPNQPQHF.

The chain employs TRBV2 and TRBJ1-2; 9 bases are a match to TRBD1. After removal of 8 bases from V and 4 bases from J, the junction contained 2 bases not matched to a gene. Germline-derived CDR1 and CDR2 are SNHLY and FYNNEI. The CDR3 is 12 amino acids. The CDR3 is CASEDRGYGYTF. CDR3 bases: TGTGCCAGCGAGGACAGGGGCTATGGCTACACCTTC.

The chain recombines TRBV5-8 with TRBJ2-5; a weak D match, TRBD1 (6 bases). The length of the CDR3 is 17 residues. With 1 base removed from V and 2 bases from J, the gap between germline ends came to 18 bases. Germline loops: CDR1 SGHTS, CDR2 YDEGEE. The CDR3 DNA follows: TGTGCCAGCAGCTTGCCCGGGGCAGGGGTCTCTCAAGAGACCCAGTACTTC. Protein: CASSLPGAGVSQETQYF.